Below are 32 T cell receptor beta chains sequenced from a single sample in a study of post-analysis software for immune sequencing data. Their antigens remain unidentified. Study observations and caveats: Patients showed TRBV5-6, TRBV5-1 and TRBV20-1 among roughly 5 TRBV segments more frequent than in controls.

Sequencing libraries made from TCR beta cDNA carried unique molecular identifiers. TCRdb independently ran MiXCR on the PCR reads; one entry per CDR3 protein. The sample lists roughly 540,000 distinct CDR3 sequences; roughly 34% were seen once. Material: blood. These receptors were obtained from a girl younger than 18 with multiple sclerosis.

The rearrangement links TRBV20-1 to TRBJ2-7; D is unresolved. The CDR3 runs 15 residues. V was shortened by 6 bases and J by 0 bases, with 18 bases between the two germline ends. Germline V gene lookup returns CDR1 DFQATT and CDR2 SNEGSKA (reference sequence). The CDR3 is CSAPDRGSHSYEQYF. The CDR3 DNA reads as TGCAGTGCCCCAGACCGAGGCTCCCACTCCTACGAGCAGTACTTC.

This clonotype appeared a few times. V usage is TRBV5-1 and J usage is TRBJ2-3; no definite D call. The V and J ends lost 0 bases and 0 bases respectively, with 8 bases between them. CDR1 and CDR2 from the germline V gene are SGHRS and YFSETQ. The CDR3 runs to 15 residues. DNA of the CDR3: TGCGCCAGCAGCTTGGAGGAGCCAAGCACAGATACGCAGTATTTT. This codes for CASSLEEPSTDTQYF.

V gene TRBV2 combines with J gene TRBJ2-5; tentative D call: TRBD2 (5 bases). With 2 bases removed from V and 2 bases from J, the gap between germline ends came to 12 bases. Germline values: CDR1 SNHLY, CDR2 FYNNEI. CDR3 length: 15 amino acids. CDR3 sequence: CASSELETGQETQYF. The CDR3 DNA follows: TGTGCCAGCAGTGAATTAGAAACGGGACAAGAGACCCAGTACTTC.

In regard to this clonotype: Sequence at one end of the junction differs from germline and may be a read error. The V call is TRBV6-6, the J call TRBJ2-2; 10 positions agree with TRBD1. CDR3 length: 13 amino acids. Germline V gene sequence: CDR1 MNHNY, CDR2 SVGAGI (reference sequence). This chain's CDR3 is CATGQGNAGELFF. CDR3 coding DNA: TGTGCCACGGGACAGGGGAACGCCGGGGAGCTGTTTTTT.

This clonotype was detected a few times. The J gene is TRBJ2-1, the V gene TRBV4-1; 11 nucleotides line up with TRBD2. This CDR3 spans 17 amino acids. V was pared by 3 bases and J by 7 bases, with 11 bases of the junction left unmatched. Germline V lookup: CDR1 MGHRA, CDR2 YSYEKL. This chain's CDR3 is CASSHVAGGPPRNEQFF. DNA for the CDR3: TGCGCCAGCAGCCATGTAGCGGGGGGGCCTCCTAGGAATGAGCAGTTCTTC.

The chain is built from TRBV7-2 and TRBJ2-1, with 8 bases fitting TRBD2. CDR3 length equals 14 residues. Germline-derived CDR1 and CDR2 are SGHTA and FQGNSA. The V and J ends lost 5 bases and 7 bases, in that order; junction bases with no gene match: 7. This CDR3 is CASSTGTSGNEQFF. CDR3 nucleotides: TGTGCCAGCAGCACCGGGACTAGTGGGAATGAGCAGTTCTTC.

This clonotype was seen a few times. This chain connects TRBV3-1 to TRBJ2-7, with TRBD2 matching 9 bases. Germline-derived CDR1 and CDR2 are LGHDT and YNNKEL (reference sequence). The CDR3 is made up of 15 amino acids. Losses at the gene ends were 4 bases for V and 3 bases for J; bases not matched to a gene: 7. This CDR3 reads CASSPVAGVIYEQYF. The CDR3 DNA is TGTGCCAGCAGCCCTGTAGCGGGGGTCATCTACGAGCAGTACTTC.

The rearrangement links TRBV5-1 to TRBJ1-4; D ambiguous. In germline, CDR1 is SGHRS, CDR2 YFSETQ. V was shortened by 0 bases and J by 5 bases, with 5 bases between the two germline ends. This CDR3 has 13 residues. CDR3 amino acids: CASSLVENEKLFF. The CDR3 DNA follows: TGCGCCAGCAGCTTGGTGGAAAATGAAAAACTGTTTTTT.

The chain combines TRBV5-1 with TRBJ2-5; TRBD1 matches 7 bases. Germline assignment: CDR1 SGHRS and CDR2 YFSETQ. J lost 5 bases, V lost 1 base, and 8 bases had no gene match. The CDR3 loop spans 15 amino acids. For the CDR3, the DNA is TGCGCCAGCAGCTTGACAGGGGCTAAGCTGGAGACCCAGTACTTC. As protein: CASSLTGAKLETQYF.

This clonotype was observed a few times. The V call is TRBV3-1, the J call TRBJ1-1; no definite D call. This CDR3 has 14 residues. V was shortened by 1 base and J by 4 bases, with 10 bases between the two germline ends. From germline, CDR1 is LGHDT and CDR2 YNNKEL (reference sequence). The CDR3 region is CASSQVAGITEAFF. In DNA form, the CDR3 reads TGTGCCAGCAGCCAAGTTGCAGGAATCACTGAAGCTTTCTTT.

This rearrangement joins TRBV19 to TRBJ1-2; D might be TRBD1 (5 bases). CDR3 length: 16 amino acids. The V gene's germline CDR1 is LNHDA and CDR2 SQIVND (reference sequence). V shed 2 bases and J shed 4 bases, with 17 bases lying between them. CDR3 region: CASSIRRGGGSYGYTF. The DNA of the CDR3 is TGTGCCAGTAGTATAAGGCGCGGGGGAGGATCCTATGGCTACACCTTC. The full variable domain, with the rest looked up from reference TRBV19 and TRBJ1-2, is DGGITQSPKYLFRKEGQNVTLSCEQNLNHDAMYWYRQDPGQGLRLIYYSQIVNDFQKGDIAEGYSVSREKKESFPLTVTSAQKNPTAFYLCASSIRRGGGSYGYTFGSGTRLTVV.

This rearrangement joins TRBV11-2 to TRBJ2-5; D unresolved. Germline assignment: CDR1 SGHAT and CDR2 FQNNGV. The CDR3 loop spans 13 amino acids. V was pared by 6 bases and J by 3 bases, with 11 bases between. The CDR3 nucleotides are TGTGCCAGCAGGGTTTGGCTGGAAGAGACCCAGTACTTC. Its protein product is CASRVWLEETQYF.

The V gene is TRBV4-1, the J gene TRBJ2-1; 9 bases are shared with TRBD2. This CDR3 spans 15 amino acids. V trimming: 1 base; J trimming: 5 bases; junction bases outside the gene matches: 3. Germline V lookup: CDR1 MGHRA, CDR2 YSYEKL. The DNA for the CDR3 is TGCGCCAGCAGCCAAGCTAGCGGGGTAGACAATGAGCAGTTCTTC. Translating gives CASSQASGVDNEQFF.

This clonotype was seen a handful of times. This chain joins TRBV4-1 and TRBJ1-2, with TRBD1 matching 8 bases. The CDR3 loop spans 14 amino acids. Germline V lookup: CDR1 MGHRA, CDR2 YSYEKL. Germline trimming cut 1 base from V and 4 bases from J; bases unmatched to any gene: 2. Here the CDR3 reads CASSQGDRSYGYTF. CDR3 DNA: TGCGCCAGCAGCCAAGGGGACAGGTCCTATGGCTACACCTTC.

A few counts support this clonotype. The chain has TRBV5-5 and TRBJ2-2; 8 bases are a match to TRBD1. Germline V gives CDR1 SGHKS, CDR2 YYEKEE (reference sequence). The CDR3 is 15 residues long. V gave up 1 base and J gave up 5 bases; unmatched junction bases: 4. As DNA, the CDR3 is TGTGCCAGCAGCTTGACAGGGGGGAAAACCGGGGAGCTGTTTTTT. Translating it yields CASSLTGGKTGELFF.

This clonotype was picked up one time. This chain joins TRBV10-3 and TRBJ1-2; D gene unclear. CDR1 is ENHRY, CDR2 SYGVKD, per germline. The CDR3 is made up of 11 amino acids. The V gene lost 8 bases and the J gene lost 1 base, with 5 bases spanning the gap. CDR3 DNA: TGTGCCATCGACAATAACTATGGCTACACCTTC. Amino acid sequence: CAIDNNYGYTF.

The CDR3 nucleotides are TGCGCCAGCAGCTTGGACAGGGGGCATCAGCCCCAGCATTTT. As protein: CASSLDRGHQPQHF. The chain has TRBV5-1 and TRBJ1-5; 9 bases line up with TRBD1. Germline CDR1 and CDR2: SGHRS and YFSETQ. The CDR3 totals 14 residues. The V gene end was trimmed by 0 bases and the J gene end by 5 bases; junction bases not matched to a gene: 0. The variable domain in full, with the rest retrieved from reference TRBV5-1 and TRBJ1-5, is KAGVTQTPRYLIKTRGQQVTLSCSPISGHRSVSWYQQTPGQGLQFLFEYFSETQRNKGNFPGRFSGRQFSNSRSEMNVSTLELGDSALYLCASSLDRGHQPQHFGDGTRLSIL.

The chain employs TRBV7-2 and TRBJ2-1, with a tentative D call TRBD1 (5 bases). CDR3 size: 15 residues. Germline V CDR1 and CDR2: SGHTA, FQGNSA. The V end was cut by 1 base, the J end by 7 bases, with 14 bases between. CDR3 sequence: CASSLGTSGRNEQFF. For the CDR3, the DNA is TGTGCCAGCAGCTTAGGGACATCAGGCCGTAATGAGCAGTTCTTC. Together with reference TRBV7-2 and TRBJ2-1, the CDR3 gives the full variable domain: GAGVSQSPSNKVTEKGKDVELRCDPISGHTALYWYRQSLGQGLEFLIYFQGNSAPDKSGLPSDRFSAERTGGSVSTLTIQRTQQEDSAVYLCASSLGTSGRNEQFFGPGTRLTVL.

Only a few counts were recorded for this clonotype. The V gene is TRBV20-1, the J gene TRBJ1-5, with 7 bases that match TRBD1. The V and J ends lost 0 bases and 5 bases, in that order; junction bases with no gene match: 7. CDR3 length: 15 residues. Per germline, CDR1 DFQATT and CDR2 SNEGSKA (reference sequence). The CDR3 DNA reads TGCAGTGCTAGAGAAAGGCAGGGGGGGTATCAGCCCCAGCATTTT. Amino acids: CSARERQGGYQPQHF.

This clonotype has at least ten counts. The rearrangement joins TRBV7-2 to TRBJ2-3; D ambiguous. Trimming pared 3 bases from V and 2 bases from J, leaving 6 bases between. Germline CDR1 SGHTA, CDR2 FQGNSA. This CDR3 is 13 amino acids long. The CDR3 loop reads CASSFEYTDTQYF. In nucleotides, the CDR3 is TGTGCCAGCAGCTTTGAATACACAGATACGCAGTATTTT.

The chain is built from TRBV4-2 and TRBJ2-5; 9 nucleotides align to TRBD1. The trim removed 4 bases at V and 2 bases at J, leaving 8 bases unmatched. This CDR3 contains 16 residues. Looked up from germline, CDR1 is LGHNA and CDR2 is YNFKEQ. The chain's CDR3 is CASSPRRGQGQETQYF. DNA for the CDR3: TGTGCCAGCAGCCCCCGGCGGGGACAGGGACAAGAGACCCAGTACTTC.

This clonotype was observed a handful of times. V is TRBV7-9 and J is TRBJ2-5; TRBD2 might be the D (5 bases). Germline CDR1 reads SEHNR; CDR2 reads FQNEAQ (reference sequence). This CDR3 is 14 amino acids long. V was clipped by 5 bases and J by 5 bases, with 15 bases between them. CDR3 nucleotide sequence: TGTGCCAGCAGCCGACTCAGCGGAGAGGAGACCCAGTACTTC. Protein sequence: CASSRLSGEETQYF.

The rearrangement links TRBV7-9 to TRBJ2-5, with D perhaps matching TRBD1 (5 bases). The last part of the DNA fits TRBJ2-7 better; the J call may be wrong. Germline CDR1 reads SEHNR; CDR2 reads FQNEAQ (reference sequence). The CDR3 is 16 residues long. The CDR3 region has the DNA TGTGCCAGCAGCTTAGGACAGTCGGATGGGTCCTACGAGCAGTACTTC. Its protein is CASSLGQSDGSYEQYF.

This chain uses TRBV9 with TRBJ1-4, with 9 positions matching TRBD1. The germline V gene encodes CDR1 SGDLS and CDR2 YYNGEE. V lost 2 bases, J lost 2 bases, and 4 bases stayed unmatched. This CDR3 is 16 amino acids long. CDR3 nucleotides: TGTGCCAGCAGCGTCAGGACAGGGGTCACTAATGAAAAACTGTTTTTT. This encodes CASSVRTGVTNEKLFF. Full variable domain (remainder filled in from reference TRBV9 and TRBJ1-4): DSGVTQTPKHLITATGQRVTLRCSPRSGDLSVYWYQQSLDQGLQFLIQYYNGEERAKGNILERFSAQQFPDLHSELNLSSLELGDSALYFCASSVRTGVTNEKLFFGSGTQLSVL.

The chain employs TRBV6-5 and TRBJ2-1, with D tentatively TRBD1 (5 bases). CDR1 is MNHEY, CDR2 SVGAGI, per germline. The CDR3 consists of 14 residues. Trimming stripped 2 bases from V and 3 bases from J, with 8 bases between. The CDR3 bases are TGTGCCAGCAGTTACGTAGGGGACTACAATGAGCAGTTCTTC. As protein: CASSYVGDYNEQFF.

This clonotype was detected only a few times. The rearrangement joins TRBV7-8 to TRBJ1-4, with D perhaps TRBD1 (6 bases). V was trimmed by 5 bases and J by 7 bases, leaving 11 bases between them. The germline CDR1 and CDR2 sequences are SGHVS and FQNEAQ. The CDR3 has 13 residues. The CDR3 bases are TGTGCCAGCAGCGGACAGCTTATTGAAAAACTGTTTTTT. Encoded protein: CASSGQLIEKLFF.

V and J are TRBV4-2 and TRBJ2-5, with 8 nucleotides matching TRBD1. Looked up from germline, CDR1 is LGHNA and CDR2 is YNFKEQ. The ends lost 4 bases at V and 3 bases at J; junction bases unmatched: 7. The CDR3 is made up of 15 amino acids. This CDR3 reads CASSPTSGQEETQYF. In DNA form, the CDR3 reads TGTGCCAGCAGCCCCACATCGGGACAGGAAGAGACCCAGTACTTC.

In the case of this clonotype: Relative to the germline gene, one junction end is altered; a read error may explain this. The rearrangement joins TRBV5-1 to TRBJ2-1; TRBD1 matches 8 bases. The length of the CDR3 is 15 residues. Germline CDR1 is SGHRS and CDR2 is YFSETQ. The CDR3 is CAGSLAGGANNEQFF. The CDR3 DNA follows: TGCGCCGGCAGCTTGGCAGGGGGCGCGAACAATGAGCAGTTCTTC. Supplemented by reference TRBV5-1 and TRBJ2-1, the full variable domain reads KAGVTQTPRYLIKTRGQQVTLSCSPISGHRSVSWYQQTPGQGLQFLFEYFSETQRNKGNFPGRFSGRQFSNSRSEMNVSTLELGDSALYLCAGSLAGGANNEQFFGPGTRLTVL.

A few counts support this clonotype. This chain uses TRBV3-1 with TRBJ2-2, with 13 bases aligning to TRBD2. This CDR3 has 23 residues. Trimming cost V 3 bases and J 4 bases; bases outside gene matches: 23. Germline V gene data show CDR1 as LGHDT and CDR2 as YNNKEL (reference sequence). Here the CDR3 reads CASSHELALLVTSGGAATGELFF. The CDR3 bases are TGTGCCAGCAGCCACGAATTAGCCCTCCTGGTTACTAGCGGGGGGGCCGCCACCGGGGAGCTGTTTTTT. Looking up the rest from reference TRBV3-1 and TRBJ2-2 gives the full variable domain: DTAVSQTPKYLVTQMGNDKSIKCEQNLGHDTMYWYKQDSKKFLKIMFSYNNKELIINETVPNRFSPKSPDKAHLNLHINSLELGDSAVYFCASSHELALLVTSGGAATGELFFGEGSRLTVL.

CDR3 amino acids: CASRGTADEKLFF. The CDR3 bases are TGTGCCAGCAGGGGGACGGCGGATGAAAAACTGTTTTTT. The V call is TRBV2, the J call TRBJ1-4; possible D gene TRBD1, 5 bases. The germline V and J ends were trimmed by 6 bases and 6 bases, with 11 bases remaining between them. There are 13 residues in the CDR3. The germline V gene encodes CDR1 SNHLY and CDR2 FYNNEI.

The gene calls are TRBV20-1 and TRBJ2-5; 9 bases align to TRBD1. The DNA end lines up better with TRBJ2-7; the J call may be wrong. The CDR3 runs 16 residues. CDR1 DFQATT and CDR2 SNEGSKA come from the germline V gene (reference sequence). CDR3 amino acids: CSALPGQGRIPYEQYF. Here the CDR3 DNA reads TGCAGTGCCCTTCCTGGACAGGGGCGAATTCCCTACGAGCAGTACTTC.

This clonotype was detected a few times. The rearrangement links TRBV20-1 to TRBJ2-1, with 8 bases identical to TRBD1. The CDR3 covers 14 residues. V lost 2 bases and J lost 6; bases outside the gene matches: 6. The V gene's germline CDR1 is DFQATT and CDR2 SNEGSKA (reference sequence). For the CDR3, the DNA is TGCAGTGCTAGATCGGGACAGGCACTCAATGAGCAGTTCTTC. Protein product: CSARSGQALNEQFF.